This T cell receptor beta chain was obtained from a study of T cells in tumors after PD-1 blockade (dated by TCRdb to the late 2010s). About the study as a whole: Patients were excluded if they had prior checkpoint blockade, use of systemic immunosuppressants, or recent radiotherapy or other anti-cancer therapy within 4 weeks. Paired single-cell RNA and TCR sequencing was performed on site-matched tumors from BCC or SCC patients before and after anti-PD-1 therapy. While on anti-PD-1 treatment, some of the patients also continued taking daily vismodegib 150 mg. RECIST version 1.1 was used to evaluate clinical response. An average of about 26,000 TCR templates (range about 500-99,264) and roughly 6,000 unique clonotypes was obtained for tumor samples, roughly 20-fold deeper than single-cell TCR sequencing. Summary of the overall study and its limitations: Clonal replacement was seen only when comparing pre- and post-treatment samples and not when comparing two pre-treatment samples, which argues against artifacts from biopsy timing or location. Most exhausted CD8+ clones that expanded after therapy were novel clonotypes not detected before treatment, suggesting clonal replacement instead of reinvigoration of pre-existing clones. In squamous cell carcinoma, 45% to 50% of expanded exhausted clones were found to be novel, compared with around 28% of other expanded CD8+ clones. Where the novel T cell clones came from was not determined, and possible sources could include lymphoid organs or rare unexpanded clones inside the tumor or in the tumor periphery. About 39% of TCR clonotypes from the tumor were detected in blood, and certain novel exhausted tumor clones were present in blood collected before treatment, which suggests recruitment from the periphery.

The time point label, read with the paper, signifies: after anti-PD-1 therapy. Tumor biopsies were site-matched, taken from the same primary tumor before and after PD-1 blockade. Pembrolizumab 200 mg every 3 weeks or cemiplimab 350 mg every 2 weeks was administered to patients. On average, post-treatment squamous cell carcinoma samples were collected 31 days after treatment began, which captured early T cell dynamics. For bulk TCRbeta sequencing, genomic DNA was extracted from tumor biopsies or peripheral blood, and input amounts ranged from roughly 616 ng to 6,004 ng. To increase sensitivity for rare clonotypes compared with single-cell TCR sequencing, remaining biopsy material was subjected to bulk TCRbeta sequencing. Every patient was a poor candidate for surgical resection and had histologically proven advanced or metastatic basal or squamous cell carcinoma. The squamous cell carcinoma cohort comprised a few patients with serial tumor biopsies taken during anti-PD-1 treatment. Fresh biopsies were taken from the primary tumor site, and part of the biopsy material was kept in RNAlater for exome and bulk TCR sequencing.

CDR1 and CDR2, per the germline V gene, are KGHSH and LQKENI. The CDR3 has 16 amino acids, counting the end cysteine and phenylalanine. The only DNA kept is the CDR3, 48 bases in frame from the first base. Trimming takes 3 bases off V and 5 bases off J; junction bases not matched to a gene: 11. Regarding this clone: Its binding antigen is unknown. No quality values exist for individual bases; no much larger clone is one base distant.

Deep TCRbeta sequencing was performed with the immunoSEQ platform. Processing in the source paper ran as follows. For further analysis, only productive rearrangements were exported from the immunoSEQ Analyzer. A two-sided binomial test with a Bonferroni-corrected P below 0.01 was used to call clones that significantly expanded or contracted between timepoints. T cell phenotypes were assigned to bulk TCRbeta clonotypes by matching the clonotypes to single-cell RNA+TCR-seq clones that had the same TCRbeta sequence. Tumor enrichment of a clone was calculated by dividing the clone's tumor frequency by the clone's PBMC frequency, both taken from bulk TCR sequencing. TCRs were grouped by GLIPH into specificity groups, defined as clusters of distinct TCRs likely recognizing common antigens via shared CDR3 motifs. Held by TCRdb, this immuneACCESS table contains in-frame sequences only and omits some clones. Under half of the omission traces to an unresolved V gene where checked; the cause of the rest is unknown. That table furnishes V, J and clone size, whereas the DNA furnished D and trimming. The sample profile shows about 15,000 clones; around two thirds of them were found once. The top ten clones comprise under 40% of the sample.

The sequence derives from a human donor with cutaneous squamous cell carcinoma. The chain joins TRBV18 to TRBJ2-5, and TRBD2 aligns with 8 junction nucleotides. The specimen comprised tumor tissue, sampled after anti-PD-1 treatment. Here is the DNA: TGTGCCAGCTCACCGGCGGGACTAGGCGATTTGGAGACCCAGTACTTC. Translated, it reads CASSPAGLGDLETQYF. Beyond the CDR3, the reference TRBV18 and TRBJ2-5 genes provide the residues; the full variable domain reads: NAGVMQNPRHLVRRRGQEARLRCSPMKGHSHVYWYRQLPEEGLKFMVYLQKENIIDESGMPKERFSAEFPKEGPSILRIQQVVRGDSAAYFCASSPAGLGDLETQYFGPGTRLLVL.